These T cell receptor beta chains were read from a single sample in a study of cytomegalovirus exposure and HLA in healthy donors. Profiled with immunoSEQ multiplex PCR; TCRdb holds only in-frame clones, not every one. This table holds 310,000 or so clones, roughly 89% found once. The material sequenced was PBMCs. These receptors originate from a woman between 18 and 29 years old in good health and CMV-seronegative. The CDR3 runs from the conserved cysteine through the conserved F or W. The order of the fields is CDR3 protein, CDR3 DNA, V gene, J gene, D gene, clone size. A D gene is named only where the DNA matches it firmly. For some rows the clone size is stated as once, few or many, or as a class when expanded; others skip it.

CDR3: CASLNLPGGRTYEQYF
DNA: TGTGCCAGCCTGAACCTTCCAGGGGGTCGGACCTACGAGCAGTACTTC
V: TRBV2
J: TRBJ2-7
D: TRBD1
size: -

CDR3: CASSRPGGGETQYF
DNA: TGTGCCAGCAGCCGCCCGGGGGGTGGGGAGACCCAGTACTTC
V: TRBV5-6
J: TRBJ2-5
D: TRBD2
size: -

CDR3: CASSPGQGSYEQYF
DNA: TGTGCCAGCAGCCCTGGACAGGGATCCTACGAGCAGTACTTC
V: TRBV5-4
J: TRBJ2-7
D: TRBD1
size: -

CDR3: CASSTFNEQFF
DNA: TGTGCCAGCAGTACATTCAATGAGCAGTTCTTC
V: TRBV2
J: TRBJ2-1
D: -
size: -

CDR3: CASSQVRNSPLHF
DNA: TGTGCCAGCAGCCAAGTTCGGAATTCACCCCTCCACTTT
V: TRBV14
J: TRBJ1-6
D: -
size: -

CDR3: CASSPRLAQDEQYF
DNA: TGTGCCAGCAGCCCCCGACTAGCGCAGGACGAGCAGTACTTC
V: TRBV9
J: TRBJ2-7
D: TRBD2
size: -

CDR3: CASSGQGQGNEKLFF
DNA: TGTGCCAGCAGCGGACAGGGACAGGGAAATGAAAAACTGTTTTTT
V: TRBV9
J: TRBJ1-4
D: TRBD1
size: -

CDR3: CASSLVAGGNNEQFF
DNA: TGTGCCAGCAGCTTGGTGGCGGGGGGAAACAATGAGCAGTTCTTC
V: TRBV7-6
J: TRBJ2-1
D: TRBD2
size: -

CDR3: CASRGVEEKLFF
DNA: TGCGCCAGCAGAGGGGTAGAAGAAAAACTGTTTTTT
V: TRBV10-2
J: TRBJ1-4
D: -
size: -

CDR3: CASSVEGHGIAFF
DNA: TGTGCCAGCAGCGTAGAAGGCCACGGGATTGCTTTCTTT
V: TRBV9
J: TRBJ1-1
D: -
size: once

CDR3: CASSSGGTDNQPQHF
DNA: TGTGCCAGCAGCTCTGGAGGGACAGACAATCAGCCCCAGCATTTT
V: TRBV5-8
J: TRBJ1-5
D: TRBD1
size: -

CDR3: CASRSGTSGGASETQYF
DNA: TGCGCCAGCAGGTCCGGGACTAGCGGGGGGGCATCAGAGACCCAGTACTTC
V: TRBV10-1
J: TRBJ2-5
D: TRBD2
size: -

CDR3: CASGRGSPSTDTQYF
DNA: TGCGCCAGCGGCCGGGGGTCTCCAAGCACAGATACGCAGTATTTT
V: TRBV10-2
J: TRBJ2-3
D: -
size: -

CDR3: CASSEARQANSPLHF
DNA: TGTGCCAGCAGTGAAGCGCGCCAGGCGAATTCACCCCTCCACTTT
V: TRBV2
J: TRBJ1-6
D: -
size: -

CDR3: CASSSSQETQYF
DNA: TGCGCCAGCAGCTCCAGCCAAGAGACCCAGTACTTC
V: TRBV5-1
J: TRBJ2-5
D: -
size: few

CDR3: CSSSFSGTYNEQFF
DNA: TGTTCCAGCAGCTTCAGCGGAACCTACAATGAGCAGTTCTTC
V: TRBV7-9
J: TRBJ2-1
D: -
size: -

CDR3: CASSLTGTAFNEQFF
DNA: TGCGCCAGCAGCTTGACCGGGACAGCCTTCAATGAGCAGTTCTTC
V: TRBV5-1
J: TRBJ2-1
D: TRBD1
size: -

CDR3: CSSGVGGTEAFF
DNA: TGCAGCTCAGGGGTTGGAGGAACTGAAGCTTTCTTT
V: TRBV29-1
J: TRBJ1-1
D: -
size: -

CDR3: CASINTGSNQPQHF
DNA: TGTGCCAGCATCAATACAGGGAGCAATCAGCCCCAGCATTTT
V: TRBV6-1
J: TRBJ1-5
D: -
size: -

CDR3: CASSLSPSYGEQFF
DNA: TGCGCCAGCAGCCTGAGTCCCTCGTACGGTGAGCAGTTCTTC
V: TRBV5-1
J: TRBJ2-1
D: -
size: -

CDR3: CAISFTGKETQYF
DNA: TGTGCCATCAGCTTCACAGGGAAAGAGACCCAGTACTTC
V: TRBV10-3
J: TRBJ2-5
D: -
size: -

CDR3: CASSPSTDTQYF
DNA: TGTGCCAGCAGCCCTAGCACAGATACGCAGTATTTT
V: TRBV7-8
J: TRBJ2-3
D: -
size: -

CDR3: CASSPDRGGAFF
DNA: TGTGCCAGCTCACCAGACAGGGGAGGAGCTTTCTTT
V: TRBV18
J: TRBJ1-1
D: TRBD1
size: -

CDR3: CSIDRGSAEAFF
DNA: TGCAGCATTGACAGGGGGTCGGCTGAAGCTTTCTTT
V: TRBV29-1
J: TRBJ1-1
D: TRBD1
size: -

CDR3: CSSSLGTGGQPQHF
DNA: TGTTCCAGCAGCTTAGGGACAGGGGGACAGCCCCAGCATTTT
V: TRBV7-9
J: TRBJ1-5
D: TRBD1
size: -

CDR3: CASSSGVGDTQYF
DNA: TGTGCCAGCAGCTCAGGGGTGGGTGATACGCAGTATTTT
V: TRBV9
J: TRBJ2-3
D: -
size: -

CDR3: CAGRDRATGELFF
DNA: TGTGCCGGGCGGGACAGGGCCACCGGGGAGCTGTTTTTT
V: TRBV19
J: TRBJ2-2
D: TRBD1
size: -

CDR3: CASSTGPYEQYF
DNA: TGTGCCAGCAGTACAGGGCCCTACGAGCAGTACTTC
V: TRBV6-5
J: TRBJ2-7
D: -
size: -

CDR3: CASSLEPQGAAFF
DNA: TGCGCCAGCAGCTTGGAACCCCAGGGGGCAGCTTTCTTT
V: TRBV5-1
J: TRBJ1-1
D: TRBD1
size: once

CDR3: CASSQQENNEQFF
DNA: TGTGCCAGCTCACAACAGGAGAACAATGAGCAGTTCTTC
V: TRBV18
J: TRBJ2-1
D: -
size: -

CDR3: CASSKEGAGVDRGSTGELFF
DNA: TGTGCCAGCAGCAAAGAAGGAGCAGGAGTCGATCGGGGATCGACCGGGGAGCTGTTTTTT
V: TRBV21-1
J: TRBJ2-2
D: -
size: -

CDR3: CASSELAGGQSYEQYF
DNA: TGCGCCAGCAGTGAACTAGCGGGGGGCCAATCCTACGAGCAGTACTTC
V: TRBV10-1
J: TRBJ2-7
D: TRBD2
size: -

CDR3: CASSLGGYNQPQHF
DNA: TGTGCCAGCAGCTTAGGGGGATACAATCAGCCCCAGCATTTT
V: TRBV5-4
J: TRBJ1-5
D: -
size: -

CDR3: CASQPQGNQPQHF
DNA: TGTGCCAGCCAGCCACAGGGGAATCAGCCCCAGCATTTT
V: TRBV2
J: TRBJ1-5
D: TRBD1
size: -

CDR3: CAWSGGLGTPTYEQYF
DNA: TGTGCCTGGAGTGGGGGGTTGGGGACACCTACCTACGAGCAGTACTTC
V: TRBV30
J: TRBJ2-7
D: -
size: -

CDR3: CASSLRDRGADEQYF
DNA: TGTGCCAGCAGCCTCAGGGACAGGGGCGCGGACGAGCAGTACTTC
V: TRBV11-1
J: TRBJ2-7
D: TRBD1
size: -

CDR3: CASSEVGSTEAFF
DNA: TGTGCCAGCAGTGAAGTGGGCAGCACTGAAGCTTTCTTT
V: TRBV2
J: TRBJ1-1
D: -
size: once

CDR3: CASGTGNHNEQFF
DNA: TGTGCCAGCGGGACTGGGAACCACAATGAGCAGTTCTTC
V: TRBV7-3
J: TRBJ2-1
D: -
size: -

CDR3: CASSSVPSGASTDTQYF
DNA: TGTGCCAGCAGCTCCGTACCTAGCGGGGCTAGCACAGATACGCAGTATTTT
V: TRBV5-4
J: TRBJ2-3
D: TRBD2
size: -

CDR3: CASSITYRLIGGRDSPQHF
DNA: TGTGCCAGCAGCATTACGTATCGATTAATCGGGGGGCGAGACAGCCCCCAGCATTTT
V: TRBV21-1
J: TRBJ1-5
D: -
size: -

CDR3: CSVVRTGNTEAFF
DNA: TGCAGCGTTGTTCGGACAGGGAACACTGAAGCTTTCTTT
V: TRBV29-1
J: TRBJ1-1
D: TRBD1
size: -

CDR3: CASSARLAGFYEQYF
DNA: TGTGCCAGCAGCGCCCGACTAGCGGGGTTCTACGAGCAGTACTTC
V: TRBV7-8
J: TRBJ2-7
D: TRBD2
size: -

CDR3: CASSLTSGGTYEQYF
DNA: TGTGCCAGCAGCTTAACTAGCGGGGGAACCTACGAGCAGTACTTC
V: TRBV6-1
J: TRBJ2-7
D: TRBD2
size: -

CDR3: CASSLALRDNTDTQYF
DNA: TGTGCCAGCAGCTTAGCCCTTCGGGACAACACAGATACGCAGTATTTT
V: TRBV7-9
J: TRBJ2-3
D: -
size: -

CDR3: CASSLVPGAPGDIPWYF
DNA: TGTGCCAGCAGCTTAGTCCCAGGGGCCCCTGGCGATATCCCCTGGTACTTC
V: TRBV7-3
J: TRBJ2-7
D: -
size: -

CDR3: CASSQGGAGQPQHF
DNA: TGTGCCAGCAGCCAAGGGGGGGCGGGTCAGCCCCAGCATTTT
V: TRBV11-1
J: TRBJ1-5
D: -
size: -

CDR3: CASSAGLGGNQPQHF
DNA: TGTGCCAGCAGCGCGGGGTTGGGGGGCAATCAGCCCCAGCATTTT
V: TRBV6-1
J: TRBJ1-5
D: -
size: -